The sequence of this T cell receptor (beta chain) was determined in a study of T cells after yellow fever vaccination. Concerning this clonotype itself: Its matching antigen is unknown.

Germline CDR1 is KGHDR and CDR2 is SFDVKD. Losses at the gene ends were 5 bases for V and 8 bases for J; bases not matched to a gene: 11. This CDR3 has 17 residues. A single record per CDR3 protein comes from TCRdb applying MiXCR to the 5' RACE reads. The sample shows some 600,000 distinct CDR3 sequences, less than 20% of them seen only once. General study results and limits: Of the clonotypes, a small share occurred in both CD4 and CD8 compartments. At under 98% for CD4 and 70% to 90% for CD8, most primary-vaccination clones showed up again after the booster. Highly abundant clonotypes carried over from the bulk population could end up in FACS-sorted repertoires as contaminants.

The sample consisted of PBMCs, taken less than 6 days after the first yellow fever vaccination. The sequence derives from a man younger than 35 who received the YFV17D yellow fever vaccine. The rearrangement joins TRBV24-1 to TRBJ2-1; 13 nucleotides match TRBD2. This chain's CDR3 is CATSAPGGTSGADEQFF. The CDR3 DNA reads TGTGCCACCAGTGCCCCGGGAGGGACTAGCGGGGCCGATGAGCAGTTCTTC.